This TCR beta chain was sequenced in a study of OX40 agonist ivuxolimab in advanced cancers. About the research overall: Recorded diagnoses for dose-escalation patients were hepatocellular carcinoma, melanoma, renal cell or head and neck cancer. One patient with hepatocellular carcinoma and two with cutaneous melanoma, three in all, had partial responses. Study-wide points: CD4+ and CD8+ T cells in blood underwent clonal expansion by week 6 at 0.1 to 3.0 mg/kg. In a subset of nonresponders, normalized T-cell clonal expansion was also low.

The assay was immunoSEQ multiplex PCR, and TCRdb's table has in-frame clones only and misses some. The sample consists of around 80,000 clones, roughly 90% of them appearing once. Remarks on this clone: The target antigen is unknown.

CDR3 length: 18 residues. V lost 0 bases to trimming and J lost 2 bases, with 16 bases between them. Germline V CDR1 and CDR2: SEHNR, FQNEAQ (reference sequence). The chain links TRBV7-9 to TRBJ2-2; D unclear. This sample comprised CD4+ or CD8+ T cells sorted from blood, obtained in a trial of the OX40 agonist ivuxolimab. The clonotype comes from an adult with an advanced solid tumor such as melanoma, head and neck, liver or kidney cancer. The CDR3 nucleotides read TGTGCCAGCAGCTTAGCGCTAAACACCCTTATTAACACCGGGGAGCTGTTTTTT. Translation: CASSLALNTLINTGELFF.